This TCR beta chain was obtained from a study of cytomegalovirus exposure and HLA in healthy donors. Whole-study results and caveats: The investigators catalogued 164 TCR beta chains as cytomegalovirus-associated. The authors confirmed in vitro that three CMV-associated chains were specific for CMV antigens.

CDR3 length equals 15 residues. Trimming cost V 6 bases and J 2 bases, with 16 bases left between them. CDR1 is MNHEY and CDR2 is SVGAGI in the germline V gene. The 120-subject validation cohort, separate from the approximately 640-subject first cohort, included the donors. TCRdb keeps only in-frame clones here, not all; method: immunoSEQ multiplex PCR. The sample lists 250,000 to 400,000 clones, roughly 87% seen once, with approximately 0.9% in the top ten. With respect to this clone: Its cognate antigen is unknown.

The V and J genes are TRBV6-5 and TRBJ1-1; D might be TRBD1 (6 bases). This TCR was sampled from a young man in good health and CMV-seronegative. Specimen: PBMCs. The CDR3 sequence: CASRRLTGFNTEAFF. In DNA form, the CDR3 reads TGTGCCAGCAGACGACTTACAGGGTTCAACACTGAAGCTTTCTTT.